This entry describes one TCR beta chain. Its antigen is undetermined. The sample is drawn from a study of cytomegalovirus exposure and HLA in healthy donors. Across the whole study: Later, an analysis reported that the approximately 120 validation repertoires had used the same platform as the approximately 680 first-cohort repertoires.

Germline V CDR1 and CDR2: MGHRA, YSYEKL. The CDR3 runs to 15 residues. V gave up 1 base and J gave up 4 bases; unmatched junction bases: 6. Sequencing was performed with immunoSEQ multiplex PCR; in TCRdb, only in-frame clones are kept and a portion is missing. The data show more than 130,000 clones, with almost 90% seen just once and around 8% held by the top ten. Study results and limitations: Researchers reported that a few CMV-associated chains were confirmed in vitro as CMV antigen-specific. The study designated 160 or so TCR beta chains cytomegalovirus-associated.

The sample consisted of PBMCs. The J gene is TRBJ1-2, the V gene TRBV4-1; TRBD1 aligns across 7 bases. This TCR was sampled from a woman between 18 and 29 years old in good health and CMV-seropositive. This chain's CDR3 is CASSQGRGSVYGYTF. In nucleotides, the CDR3 is TGCGCCAGCAGCCAAGGCAGGGGGTCGGTCTATGGCTACACCTTC.